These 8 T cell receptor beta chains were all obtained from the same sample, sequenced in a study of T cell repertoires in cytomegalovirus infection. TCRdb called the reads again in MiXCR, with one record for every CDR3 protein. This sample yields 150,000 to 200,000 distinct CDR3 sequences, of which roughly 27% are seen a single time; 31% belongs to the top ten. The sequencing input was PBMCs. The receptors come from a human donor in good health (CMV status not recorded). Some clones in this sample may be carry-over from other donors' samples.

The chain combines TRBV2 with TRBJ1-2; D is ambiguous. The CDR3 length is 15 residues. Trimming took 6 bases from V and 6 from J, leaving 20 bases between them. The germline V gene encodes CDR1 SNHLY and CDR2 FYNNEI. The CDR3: CASRDQLPKLDGYTF. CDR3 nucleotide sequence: TGTGCCAGCAGGGATCAGCTCCCGAAACTTGATGGCTACACCTTC.

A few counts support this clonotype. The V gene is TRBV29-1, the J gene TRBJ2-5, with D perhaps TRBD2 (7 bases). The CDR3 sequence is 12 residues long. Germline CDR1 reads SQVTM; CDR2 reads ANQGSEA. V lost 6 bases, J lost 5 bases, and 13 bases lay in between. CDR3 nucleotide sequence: TGCAGCGTGAGGGGGGGCAAGGAGACCCAGTACTTC. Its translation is CSVRGGKETQYF.

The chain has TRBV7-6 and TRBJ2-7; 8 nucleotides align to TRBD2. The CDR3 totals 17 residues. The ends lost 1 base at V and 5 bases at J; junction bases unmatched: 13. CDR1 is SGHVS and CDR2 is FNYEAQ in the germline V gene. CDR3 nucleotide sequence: TGTGCCAGCAGCTTAGGACCTAGACAGTCGGGGGGGAACGAGCAGTACTTC. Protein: CASSLGPRQSGGNEQYF.

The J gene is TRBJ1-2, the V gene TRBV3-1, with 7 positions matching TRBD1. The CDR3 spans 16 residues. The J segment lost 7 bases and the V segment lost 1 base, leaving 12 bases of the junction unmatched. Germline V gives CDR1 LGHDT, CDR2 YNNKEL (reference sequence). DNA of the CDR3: TGTGCCAGCAGCCAAGCTATTGGACGACAGGGCTCTGGCTACACCTTC. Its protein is CASSQAIGRQGSGYTF.

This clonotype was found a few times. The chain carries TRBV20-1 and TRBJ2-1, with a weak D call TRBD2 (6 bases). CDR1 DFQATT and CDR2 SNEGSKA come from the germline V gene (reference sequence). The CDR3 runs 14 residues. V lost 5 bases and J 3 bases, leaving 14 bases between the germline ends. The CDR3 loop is CSAPRRDGYNEQFF. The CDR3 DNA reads TGCAGTGCTCCGAGGAGGGACGGCTACAATGAGCAGTTCTTC.

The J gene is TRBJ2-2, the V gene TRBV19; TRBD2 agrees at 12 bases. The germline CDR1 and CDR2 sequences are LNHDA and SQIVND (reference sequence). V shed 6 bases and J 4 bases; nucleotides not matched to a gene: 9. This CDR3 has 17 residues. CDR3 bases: TGTGCCAGTAGGGACCTAGCGGGGGGGCTTAGCACCGGGGAGCTGTTTTTT. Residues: CASRDLAGGLSTGELFF. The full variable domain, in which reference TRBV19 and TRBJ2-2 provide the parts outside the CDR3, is DGGITQSPKYLFRKEGQNVTLSCEQNLNHDAMYWYRQDPGQGLRLIYYSQIVNDFQKGDIAEGYSVSREKKESFPLTVTSAQKNPTAFYLCASRDLAGGLSTGELFFGEGSRLTVL.

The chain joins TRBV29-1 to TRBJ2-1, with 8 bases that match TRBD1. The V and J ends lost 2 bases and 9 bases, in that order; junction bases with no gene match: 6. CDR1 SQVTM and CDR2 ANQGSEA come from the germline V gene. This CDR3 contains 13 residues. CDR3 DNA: TGCAGCGTTGAAATTGGGACAGGCACTGAGCAGTTCTTC. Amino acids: CSVEIGTGTEQFF.

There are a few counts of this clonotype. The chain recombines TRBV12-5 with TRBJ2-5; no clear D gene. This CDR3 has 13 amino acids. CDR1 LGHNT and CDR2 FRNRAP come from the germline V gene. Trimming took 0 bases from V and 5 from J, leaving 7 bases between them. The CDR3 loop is CASGLVRWETQYF. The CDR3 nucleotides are TGTGCTAGTGGTTTGGTAAGGTGGGAGACCCAGTACTTC.